The present T cell receptor (beta chain) was sequenced within a study of cytomegalovirus exposure and HLA in healthy donors. Study background: Researchers found that about 84% of 398 genotyped donors fell within the Caucasian-associated ancestry cluster. Study-level points and caveats: TCR sequences were mostly rare, though some public TCRs occurred in many donors. Later analysis suggested most CMV-associated TCR beta chains were HLA-restricted. In vitro work confirmed that a few CMV-associated chains recognize CMV antigens.

This CDR3 has 16 residues. The V end lost 2 bases, the J end lost 3 bases, and 14 bases lay between the germline ends. Germline loops: CDR1 MNHEY, CDR2 SMNVEV (reference sequence). Regarding this clone: Its specificity is unknown.

A multiplex PCR was run with 60 Vbeta primers and 13 Jbeta primers. TCRdb keeps only in-frame clones here, not all; method: immunoSEQ multiplex PCR. The data hold under 150,000 clones, with roughly 83% observed a single time. The chain joins TRBV27 to TRBJ1-5; D ambiguous. Sequencing was carried out using PBMCs. This clonotype originated in a man in his thirties or forties in good health and CMV-seropositive. CDR3 residues: CASSLSSQAYNQPQHF. Here the CDR3 DNA reads TGTGCCAGCAGTTTAAGCTCCCAGGCTTACAATCAGCCCCAGCATTTT.